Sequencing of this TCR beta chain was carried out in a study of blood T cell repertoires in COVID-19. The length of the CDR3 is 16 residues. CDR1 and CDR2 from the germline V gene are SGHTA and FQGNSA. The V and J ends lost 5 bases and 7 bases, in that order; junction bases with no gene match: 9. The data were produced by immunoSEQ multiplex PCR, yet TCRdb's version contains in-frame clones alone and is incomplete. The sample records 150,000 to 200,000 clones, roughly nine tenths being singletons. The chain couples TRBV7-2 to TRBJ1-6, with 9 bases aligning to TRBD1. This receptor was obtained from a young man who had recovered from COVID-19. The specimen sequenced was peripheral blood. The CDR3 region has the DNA TGTGCCAGCAGCACCGAGAGGGGACAGGGAAATTCACCCCTCCACTTT. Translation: CASSTERGQGNSPLHF.